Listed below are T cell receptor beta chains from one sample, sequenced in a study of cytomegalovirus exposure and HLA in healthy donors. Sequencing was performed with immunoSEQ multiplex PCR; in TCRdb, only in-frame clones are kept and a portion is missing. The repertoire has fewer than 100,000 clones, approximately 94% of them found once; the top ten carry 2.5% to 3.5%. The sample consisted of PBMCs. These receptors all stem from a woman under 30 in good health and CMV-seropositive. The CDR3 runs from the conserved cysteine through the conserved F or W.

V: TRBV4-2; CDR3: CASSQVMGQNLNTEAFF
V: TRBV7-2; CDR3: CASSPNRDQPQHF
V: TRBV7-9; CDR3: CASSPTGGAQFF
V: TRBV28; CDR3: CASKFTGTSGATQETQYF
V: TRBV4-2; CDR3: CASSRSGGNTDTQYF
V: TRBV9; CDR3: CASSVGGASNEKLFF
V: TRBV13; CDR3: CASSLAGIGYEQYF
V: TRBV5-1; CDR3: CASSTGTGAIGDEKLFF
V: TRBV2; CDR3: CASRRTRPDTQYF
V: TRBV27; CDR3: CASSPLGGSTDTQYF
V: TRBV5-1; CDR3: CASSGNPGPNQPQHF
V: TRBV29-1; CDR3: CSVAQSSGANVLTF
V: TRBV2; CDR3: CASTDNYEQYF
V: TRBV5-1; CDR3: CASSLTSGSLNTQYF
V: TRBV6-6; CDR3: CASRGIGGTEAFF
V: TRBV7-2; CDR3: CASSLAAGFYGYTF
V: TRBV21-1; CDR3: CASTEDRVDYGYTF
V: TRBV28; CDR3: CASSLQGAVQPQHF
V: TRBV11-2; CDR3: CASSSIAGNSYNEQFF
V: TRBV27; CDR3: CASSFGGSIDTQYF
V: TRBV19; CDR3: CASSIGDRVVGNEQFF
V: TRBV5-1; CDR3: CASSFTDRQVNEQFF
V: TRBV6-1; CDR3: CASRKTGINEQFF
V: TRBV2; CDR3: CASSSGQGTYGYTF
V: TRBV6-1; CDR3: CASTAQINEGETQYF
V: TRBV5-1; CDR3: CASSFNRANEQFF
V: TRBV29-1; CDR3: CSVTTGGGEQYF
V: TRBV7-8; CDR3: CASSLWGNSNQPQHF
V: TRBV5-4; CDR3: CASSNQGTDEQYF
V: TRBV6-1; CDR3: CASSVYSRSTDTQYF
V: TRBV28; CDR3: CASSLWGGQNEQFF
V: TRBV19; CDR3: CASSVRPGTPAMNTEAFF
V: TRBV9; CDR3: CASSVAGQGGETQYF
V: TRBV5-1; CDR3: CASSSEAGSPDTQYF
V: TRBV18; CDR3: CASSPSDRHQETQYF
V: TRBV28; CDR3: CASTAMDRPYGYTF